This is a list of T cell receptor beta chains from one sample in a study of blood T cell repertoires in COVID-19. TCRdb's copy holds only in-frame clones and misses some; the assay was immunoSEQ multiplex PCR. The table records about 80,000 clones, about 91% of them present only once. The sample taken for sequencing was peripheral blood. These receptors originate from an elderly woman with acute or convalescent COVID-19. Both conserved end residues are part of each CDR3. D genes are given only for firm matches. Clone sizes are given selectively: once, few, many, or a class where the clone is expanded.

j_gene | d_gene | v_gene | abundance | CDR3nt | CDR3aa
TRBJ2-1 | TRBD2 | TRBV6-5 | NA | TGTGCCAGCAGGGCGGGGGGGCTGAATGAGCAGTTCTTC | CASRAGGLNEQFF
TRBJ2-7 | NA | TRBV12-3/TRBV12-4 | NA | TGTGCCAGCAGCATCGGTCCTGTTAAGGAGCAGTACTTC | CASSIGPVKEQYF
TRBJ1-3 | TRBD1 | TRBV7-2 | NA | TGTGCCAGCAGCTTGCAGGGGGCAAACTCTGGAAACACCATATATTTT | CASSLQGANSGNTIYF
TRBJ2-2 | NA | TRBV7-9 | NA | TGTGCCAGCAGCTTAGGAGGGTATAGGAACACCGGGGAGCTGTTTTTT | CASSLGGYRNTGELFF
TRBJ1-6 | NA | TRBV3-1/TRBV3-2 | NA | TGTGCCAGCAGCCAAGGACAGACAATTTCACCCCTCCACTTT | CASSQGQTISPLHF
TRBJ1-1 | NA | TRBV29-1 | NA | TGCAGCGTTTCAGGGGAGGGCACTGAAGCTTTCTTT | CSVSGEGTEAFF
TRBJ2-7 | NA | TRBV3-1/TRBV3-2 | NA | TGTGCCAGCAGCCAAGACCACAGTTCCTACGAGCAGTACTTC | CASSQDHSSYEQYF
TRBJ2-1 | TRBD2 | TRBV12-5 | NA | TGTGCTAGTGTCGGGCTAGCGGGGCCCTACAATGAGCAGTTCTTC | CASVGLAGPYNEQFF
TRBJ2-3 | NA | TRBV6-4 | NA | TGTGCCAGCAGCCTCAACCGAGGCAGCACAGATACGCAGTATTTT | CASSLNRGSTDTQYF
TRBJ2-7 | TRBD1 | TRBV7-9 | once | TGTGCCAGCAGCGTCCGACAGGGTCCCTCCGAGCAGTACTTC | CASSVRQGPSEQYF
TRBJ1-2 | NA | TRBV11-2 | few | TGTGCCAGCAGCTTCAGGGATGGCTACACCTTC | CASSFRDGYTF
TRBJ2-1 | NA | TRBV12-5 | NA | TGTGCTAGTGGTATTTCCGGGACTCCTACGGTCTTC | CASGISGTPTVF
TRBJ1-5 | NA | TRBV7-8 | NA | TGTGCCAGCAGCTTAGCGAGTCAGGGAGGTGATCAGCCCCAGCATTTT | CASSLASQGGDQPQHF
TRBJ2-1 | NA | TRBV7-2 | once | TGTGCCAGCAGCCAGCGAGCGGGGAAGGGGGTGGATGAGCAGTTCTTC | CASSQRAGKGVDEQFF
TRBJ1-5 | TRBD1 | TRBV19 | NA | TGTGCCAGTAACCGGGGACAGGCCCACAATCAGCCCCAGCATTTT | CASNRGQAHNQPQHF
TRBJ1-6 | TRBD1 | TRBV6-4 | NA | TGTGCCAGCAGTGACTCGCCAGGGGGTGGGTCACCCCTCCACTTT | CASSDSPGGGSPLHF
TRBJ2-3 | NA | TRBV7-9 | NA | TGTGCCAGCAGCTTAGGGGGAGCGGGTACAGATACGCAGTATTTT | CASSLGGAGTDTQYF
TRBJ1-5 | NA | TRBV2 | NA | TGTGCCAGCAGGCCGGACAGTGGTAGCAATCAGCCCCAGCATTTT | CASRPDSGSNQPQHF
TRBJ2-2 | TRBD2 | TRBV6-6 | NA | TGTGCCAGCAGTAGGGGGACTAGCGGGATGACCGGGGAGCTGTTTTTT | CASSRGTSGMTGELFF
TRBJ2-3 | NA | TRBV27 | NA | TGTGCCAGCAGTTTATCGTCTTGGCGGGGTGATACTCAAGATACGCAGTATTTT | CASSLSSWRGDTQDTQYF
TRBJ1-2 | NA | TRBV5-1 | NA | TGCGCCAGCAGCTCCGGACAGTTGGGCTATGGCTACACCTTC | CASSSGQLGYGYTF
TRBJ2-1 | TRBD1 | TRBV7-8 | NA | TGTGCCAGCACCCGTTACTATGCCGGGACAGGGGGCAATGAGCAGTTCTTC | CASTRYYAGTGGNEQFF
TRBJ2-5 | TRBD1 | TRBV4-3 | NA | TGCGCCAGCAGCCGTTCCGGGACAGCAGAGACCCAGTACTTC | CASSRSGTAETQYF
TRBJ1-5 | NA | TRBV5-6 | NA | TGTGCCAGCAGCATGACAGGTGGTAATCAGCCCCAGCATTTT | CASSMTGGNQPQHF
TRBJ1-4 | NA | TRBV19 | NA | TGTGCCAGTAGCAGCGAGGGCAGTTGGGTAGGAAAACTGTTTTTT | CASSSEGSWVGKLFF
TRBJ2-2 | TRBD1 | TRBV24-1 | NA | TGTGCCACCAGTGAAACCGGGACAGGGAACCCCGGGGAGCTGTTTTTT | CATSETGTGNPGELFF
TRBJ2-3 | TRBD2 | TRBV29-1 | NA | TGCAGCGGATTCTCGTTAGGGAGCGGGAGAGCAGATACGCAGTATTTT | CSGFSLGSGRADTQYF
TRBJ2-3 | TRBD2 | TRBV19 | NA | TGTGCCAGTAGTATCCCAGCGGGGGCTAGCACAGATACGCAGTATTTT | CASSIPAGASTDTQYF
TRBJ1-5 | TRBD1 | TRBV5-1 | NA | TGCGCCAGCAGACTCGGGACAGAAAGGAATCAGCCCCAGCATTTT | CASRLGTERNQPQHF
TRBJ1-4 | NA | TRBV5-1 | NA | TGCGCCAGCAGCTTTAGCAGGGGAGAAGAAAAACTGTTTTTT | CASSFSRGEEKLFF
TRBJ1-5 | NA | TRBV9 | NA | TGTGCCAGCAGCGCCGGACAAGGGGGCAATCAGCCCCAGCATTTT | CASSAGQGGNQPQHF
TRBJ2-2 | NA | TRBV19 | NA | TGTGCCAGTAAATCACGACCTTTAGTAGCGGCGAACACCGGGGAGCTGTTTTTT | CASKSRPLVAANTGELFF
TRBJ2-6 | NA | TRBV19 | NA | TGTGCCAGTAGTATTACGACTCCCTCTGGGGCCAACGTCCTGACTTTC | CASSITTPSGANVLTF
TRBJ1-2 | NA | TRBV6-1 | NA | TGTGCCAGCAGTGAAGCTGGGGCCTACTATGGCTACACCTTC | CASSEAGAYYGYTF
TRBJ1-6 | NA | TRBV5-5 | NA | TGTGCCAGCAGCTTGGCTCCAGCCTATAATTCACCCCTCCACTTT | CASSLAPAYNSPLHF
TRBJ1-2 | NA | TRBV18 | few | TGTGCCAGCTCACCCACGGGGGATCATAACTATGGCTACACCTTC | CASSPTGDHNYGYTF
TRBJ1-2 | NA | TRBV18 | NA | TGTGCCAGCTCACCCAAACGCGGCGGCGGCTATGGCTACACCTTC | CASSPKRGGGYGYTF
TRBJ2-3 | TRBD2 | TRBV7-3 | NA | TGTGCCAGCAGCTTTAGCGGGGGGGCAGATACGCAGTATTTT | CASSFSGGADTQYF
TRBJ2-7 | NA | TRBV24-1 | once | TGTGCCACCAGTGACGCGACAGAGTACGAGCAGTACTTC | CATSDATEYEQYF
TRBJ2-2 | TRBD1 | TRBV5-1 | NA | TGCGCCAGCAGCTTCTCCCCGGGACAGGTGACCACCGGGGAGCTGTTTTTT | CASSFSPGQVTTGELFF
TRBJ1-2 | NA | TRBV12-1 | NA | TGTGCCAGCAGCTTCGACAGACTGGATGGCTACACCTTC | CASSFDRLDGYTF
TRBJ1-1 | NA | TRBV5-1 | NA | TGCGCCAGCAGCTGGGCCGGGAACACTGAAGCTTTCTTT | CASSWAGNTEAFF